This T cell receptor beta chain is drawn from a study of T-cell reconstitution after alpha-beta-depleted transplantation in children (dated by TCRdb to the mid-2010s). Turning to the overall study: Using TCR repertoire profiling, the study followed T-cell immune reconstitution in a quantitative way in children after TCRalphabeta/CD19-depleted allogeneic hematopoietic cell transplantation.

The germline V gene specifies SGHRS as CDR1 and YFSETQ as CDR2. Unmatched junction bases come to 13, with V trimmed by 4 bases and J by 7 bases. The CDR3 contains 16 residues, cysteine and phenylalanine counted. Solely the CDR3 DNA is kept, with 48 bases framed from the first base. On this clonotype itself: What this receptor recognizes is not known. Base qualities are not provided; no much larger clone lies one nucleotide away.

The protocol used for the library was PCR. The data were produced on an Illumina HiSeq 2500. TCR library preparation used molecular barcoding, with unique molecular identifiers applied to normalize quantification of the TCRbeta repertoire. TCRdb passed the public sequencing reads through fastp at Q25 and MiXCR, retaining productive beta sequences. Identical CDR3 proteins give one entry, which carries the most common genes and DNA. This sample has 450,000 to 600,000 distinct CDR3 sequences in its table, and approximately 32% of those were observed once. 2.4% of the sample is held by the ten biggest clonotypes.

The material was PBMCs from the stem cell graft donor, obtained from the stem cell graft. The source is a human donor who donated a stem cell graft to a child with aplastic anemia. The receptor chain draws on TRBV5-1 and TRBJ1-1, with 10 bases matching TRBD1. CDR3 reads: CASSPEGDRGYSEAFF. The nucleotides read TGCGCCAGCAGCCCGGAGGGGGACAGGGGTTATAGTGAAGCTTTCTTT.